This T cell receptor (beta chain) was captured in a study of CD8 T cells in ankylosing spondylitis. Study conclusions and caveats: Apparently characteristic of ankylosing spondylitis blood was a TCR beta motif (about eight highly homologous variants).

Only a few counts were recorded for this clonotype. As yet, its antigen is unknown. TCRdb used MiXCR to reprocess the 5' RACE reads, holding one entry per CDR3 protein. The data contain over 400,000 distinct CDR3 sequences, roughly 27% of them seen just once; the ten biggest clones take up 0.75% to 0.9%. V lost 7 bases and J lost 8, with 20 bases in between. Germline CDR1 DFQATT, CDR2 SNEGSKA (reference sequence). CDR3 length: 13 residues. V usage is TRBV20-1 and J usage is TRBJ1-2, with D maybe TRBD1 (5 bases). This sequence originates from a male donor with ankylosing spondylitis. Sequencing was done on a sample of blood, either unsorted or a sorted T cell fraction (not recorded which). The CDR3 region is CSGEGRALFGYTF. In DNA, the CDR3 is TGCAGTGGGGAGGGACGTGCCCTTTTCGGCTACACCTTC.